This T cell receptor beta chain was documented in a study of CD8 T cells in ankylosing spondylitis. The CDR3 extends over 16 amino acids. V lost 3 bases to trimming and J lost 0 bases, with 13 bases between them. Germline V gene lookup returns CDR1 MNHEY and CDR2 SMNVEV (reference sequence). Using its own MiXCR run on the 5' RACE reads, TCRdb lists one record per CDR3 protein. The sample contains 250,000 to 400,000 distinct CDR3 sequences, around 10% of which appear only once. Whole-study results and caveats: Disease-linked clones reportedly concentrated significantly in matched ankylosing spondylitis synovial fluid.

On this clonotype: What it recognizes is unknown.

This TCR was recovered from a female donor with ankylosing spondylitis or in good health (not recorded which). The material sequenced was blood, either unsorted or a sorted T cell fraction (not recorded which). The genes are TRBV27 and TRBJ2-3; maybe TRBD1 (6 bases). CDR3 protein: CASSLAQGLSTDTQYF. The CDR3 region has the DNA TGTGCCAGCAGTTTGGCACAGGGCCTTAGCACAGATACGCAGTATTTT.